The source of this T cell receptor beta chain is a study of blood T cell repertoires in COVID-19. Whole-study context: Acute and convalescent COVID-19 specimens originated in the United States, Italy and Spain. The analysed material was cDNA or gDNA that came from T cells, B-cell-depleted T cells, or PBMCs.

In the original workflow: Reference gene primer amplification gave estimated nucleated cell counts. The assay was immunoSEQ multiplex PCR, and TCRdb's table has in-frame clones only and misses some. V and J calls plus clone size are reproduced from that table; the DNA served to infer D and trimming. Of about 270,000 clones listed, less than 85% were seen once; the top ten hold 3.1%. CDR1 MNHEY and CDR2 SVGAGI come from the germline V gene. The CDR3 spans 15 residues. Trimming removed 4 bases at V and 2 bases at J, with 14 bases between. This clonotype was obtained from a woman aged 18-29 years with acute or convalescent COVID-19. This rearrangement joins TRBV6-5 to TRBJ1-2; D possibly corresponds to TRBD1 (6 bases). The sample comprised peripheral blood. The CDR3 coding sequence is TGTGCCAGCAGTTCCCCAGGGGTGGGGAACTATGGCTACACCTTC. Translating it yields CASSSPGVGNYGYTF.